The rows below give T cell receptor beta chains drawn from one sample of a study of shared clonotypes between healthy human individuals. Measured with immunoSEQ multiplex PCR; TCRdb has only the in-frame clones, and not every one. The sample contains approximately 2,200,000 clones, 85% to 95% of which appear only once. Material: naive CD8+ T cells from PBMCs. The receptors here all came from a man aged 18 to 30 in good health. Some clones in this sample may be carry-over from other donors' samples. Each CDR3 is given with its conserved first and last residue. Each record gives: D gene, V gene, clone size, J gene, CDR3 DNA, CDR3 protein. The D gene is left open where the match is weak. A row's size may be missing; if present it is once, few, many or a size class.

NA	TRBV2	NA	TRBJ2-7	TGTGCCAGCAGTGAAGCCGCGGGTGGCAGCGAGCAGTACTTC	CASSEAAGGSEQYF
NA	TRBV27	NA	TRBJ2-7	TGTGCCAGCAGTTCCTCCTCCGGGCCCCATTCCCAGCAGTACTTC	CASSSSSGPHSQQYF
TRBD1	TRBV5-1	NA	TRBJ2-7	TGCGCCAGCAGCCTCGGGACAGGGGTTCACGAGCAGTACTTC	CASSLGTGVHEQYF
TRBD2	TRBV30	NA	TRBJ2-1	TGTGCCTGGAGTGTAGGGGCCTCGCCCCTAGCGGATGAGCAGTTCTTC	CAWSVGASPLADEQFF
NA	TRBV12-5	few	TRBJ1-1	TGTGCTAGTGGTTTGGTTGGGAACACTGAAGCTTTCTTT	CASGLVGNTEAFF
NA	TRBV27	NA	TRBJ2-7	TGTGCCAGCAGTCTTACACCGGCCTACGAGCAGTACTTC	CASSLTPAYEQYF
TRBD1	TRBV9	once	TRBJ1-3	TGTGCCAGCAGCCACGACGGACAGGGCGACTCTGGAAACACCATATATTTT	CASSHDGQGDSGNTIYF
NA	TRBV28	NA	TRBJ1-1	TGTGCCAGCAGTTTAAGGTCGCATTACCCAAAGAACACTGAAGCTTTCTTT	CASSLRSHYPKNTEAFF
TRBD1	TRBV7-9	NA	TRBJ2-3	TGTGCCAGCAGCGCGCATGACAGGGGGTCCTATACGCAGTATTTT	CASSAHDRGSYTQYF
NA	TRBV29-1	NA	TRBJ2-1	TGCAGCGTTGTGTGGGGTAGTAATGAGCAGTTCTTC	CSVVWGSNEQFF
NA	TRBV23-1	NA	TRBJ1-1	TGCGCCAGCAGTCAGCAGGGTTCAAACACTGAAGCTTTCTTT	CASSQQGSNTEAFF
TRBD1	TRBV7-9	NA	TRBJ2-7	TGTGCCAGCAGCGGAGGGACAGGGGCGAGAGCCTACGAGCAGTACTTC	CASSGGTGARAYEQYF
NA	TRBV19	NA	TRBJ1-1	TGTGCCAGTTATCCGGACTTCAGGGCGAACACTGAAGCTTTCTTT	CASYPDFRANTEAFF
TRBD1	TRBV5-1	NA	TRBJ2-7	TGCGCCAGCAGCTTCACCGGGACAGGGTTGGAGCAGTACTTC	CASSFTGTGLEQYF
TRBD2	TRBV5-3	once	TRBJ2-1	TGTGCCAGAAGCCCCCGACTAGCGGGGAGCTCCTACAATGAGCAGTTCTTC	CARSPRLAGSSYNEQFF
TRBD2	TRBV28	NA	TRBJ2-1	TGTGCCAGCAGTTTGGACCCTAGCGGAGGTGGGGATGAGCAGTTCTTC	CASSLDPSGGGDEQFF
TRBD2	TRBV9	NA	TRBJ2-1	TGTGCCAGCAGCGTTAGCGGGAGTTTAGGACATGAGCAGTTCTTC	CASSVSGSLGHEQFF
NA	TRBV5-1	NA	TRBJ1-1	TGCGCCAGCAGCTTGGCCCAGGGCAGGGACACTGAAGCTTTCTTT	CASSLAQGRDTEAFF
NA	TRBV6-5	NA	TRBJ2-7	TGTGCCAGCAGTTACTCCGGGACCAGCGTTTACGAGCAGTACTTC	CASSYSGTSVYEQYF
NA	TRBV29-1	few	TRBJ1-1	TGCAGCGTGTATCTGGACACTGAAGCTTTCTTT	CSVYLDTEAFF
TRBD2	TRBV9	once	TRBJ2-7	TGTGCCAGCAGCGTGGGGGGGAAGGACTACGAGCAGTACTTC	CASSVGGKDYEQYF
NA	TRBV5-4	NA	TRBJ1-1	TGTGCCAGCAGCTTAACCCTGAACACTGAAGCTTTCTTT	CASSLTLNTEAFF
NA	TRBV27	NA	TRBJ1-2	TGTGCCAGCAGTTTTACGAGGGTCGACGAGTACACCTTC	CASSFTRVDEYTF
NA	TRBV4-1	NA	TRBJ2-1	TGCGCCAGCAGCCAGTTTAATGAGCAGTTCTTC	CASSQFNEQFF